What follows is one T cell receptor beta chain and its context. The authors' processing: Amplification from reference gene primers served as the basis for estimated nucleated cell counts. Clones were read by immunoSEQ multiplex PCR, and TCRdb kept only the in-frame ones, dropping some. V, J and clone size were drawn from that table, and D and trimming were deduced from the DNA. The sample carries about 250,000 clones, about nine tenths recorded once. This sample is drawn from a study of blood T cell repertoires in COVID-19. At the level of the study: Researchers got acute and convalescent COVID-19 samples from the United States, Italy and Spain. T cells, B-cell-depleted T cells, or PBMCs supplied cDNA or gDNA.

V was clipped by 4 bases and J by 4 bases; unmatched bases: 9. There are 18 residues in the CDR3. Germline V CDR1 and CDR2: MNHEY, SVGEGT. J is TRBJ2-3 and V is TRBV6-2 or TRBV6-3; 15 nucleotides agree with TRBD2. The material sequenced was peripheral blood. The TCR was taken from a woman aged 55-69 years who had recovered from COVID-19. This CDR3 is CASSSLRTSGGAPDTQYF. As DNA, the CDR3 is TGTGCCAGCAGTTCATTAAGGACTAGCGGGGGGGCCCCAGATACGCAGTATTTT.